This entry lists 22 T cell receptor beta chains sequenced from one sample in a study of response to subunit inactivated influenza vaccine (dated by TCRdb to 2017 to 2018). The library was generated by RT-PCR. These reads were obtained on an Illumina HiSeq 2500. TCRdb's own reprocessing of the public reads used fastp at Q25 and MiXCR and kept productive beta chains. Every distinct CDR3 protein forms one entry, paired with its most common genes and DNA. A total of roughly 790,000 distinct CDR3 sequences appear in this sample, about 20% of them only once. Jointly, the top ten make up approximately 10% of the sample. The specimen was PBMCs from blood, collected 4 to 6 days after vaccination. The receptors were gathered from a middle-aged man who received an inactivated influenza vaccine. Donor details come from another sample of the same person, matched by shared clones.

This clonotype was seen many times. The chain recombines TRBV12-3 or TRBV12-4 with TRBJ2-4, with D hard to call. This CDR3 comprises 15 residues. V was pared by 3 bases and J by 0 bases, with 9 bases between. The CDR3 here is CASSLDGLAKNIQYF. The CDR3 region has the DNA TGTGCCAGCAGTTTGGACGGTTTAGCCAAAAACATTCAGTACTTC.

The genes are TRBV27 and TRBJ2-3; possible D gene TRBD2, 5 bases. There are 14 residues in the CDR3. Germline V gives CDR1 MNHEY, CDR2 SMNVEV (reference sequence). The ends were cut back, 5 bases at V and 6 bases at J, with 15 bases in the middle. CDR3 DNA: TGTGCCAGCAGTCTCGGACTCACGAGGGATACGCAGTATTTT. This sequence encodes CASSLGLTRDTQYF.

This clonotype was seen many times. This chain's CDR3 is CASSRRQGDSPLHF. In DNA form, the CDR3 reads TGTGCCAGCAGCAGACGACAGGGGGATTCACCCCTCCACTTT. The chain combines TRBV7-9 with TRBJ1-6; 9 positions agree with TRBD1. The germline V gene has CDR1 SEHNR and CDR2 FQNEAQ (reference sequence). The trim removed 5 bases at V and 8 bases at J, leaving 4 bases unmatched. The CDR3 is 14 residues long.

This clonotype was seen more than once but under ten times. The genes are TRBV20-1 and TRBJ2-7; TRBD1 agrees at 10 bases. The CDR3 runs 16 residues. Germline lookup yields CDR1 DFQATT and CDR2 SNEGSKA (reference sequence). Trimming removed 3 bases from V and 5 bases from J; junction bases left unmatched: 13. CDR3: CSAREPGQGIGNEQYF. CDR3 coding DNA: TGCAGTGCTAGGGAACCGGGACAGGGGATAGGAAACGAGCAGTACTTC.

The rearrangement uses TRBV25-1 and TRBJ2-7, with D possibly being TRBD2 (5 bases). The ends were cut back, 4 bases at V and 6 bases at J, with 10 bases in the middle. Germline CDR1 and CDR2: MGHDK and SYGVNS. The CDR3 covers 12 residues. The CDR3 spells CASSGTRGEQYF. For the CDR3, the DNA is TGTGCCAGCAGTGGCACACGGGGCGAGCAGTACTTC.

This clonotype was counted many times. J is TRBJ2-7 and V is TRBV18, with TRBD2 matching over 13 bases. Germline lookup yields CDR1 KGHSH and CDR2 LQKENI. Losses at the gene ends were 0 bases for V and 7 bases for J; bases not matched to a gene: 9. This CDR3 is 17 amino acids long. The CDR3 region has the DNA TGTGCCAGCTCACCACCGAACGGACTAGCGGGAGTTAATGAGCAGTACTTC. It translates to CASSPPNGLAGVNEQYF.

V gene TRBV1 combines with J gene TRBJ2-3. TRBV1 is a documented pseudogene. CDR3 length: 17 amino acids. CDR3 nucleotides: TGCACCAGCAGCCAAGATGGTGGCGGGACTAGCACAGATACGCAGTATTTT. It translates to CTSSQDGGGTSTDTQYF.

This rearrangement joins TRBV5-1 to TRBJ2-3; a weak D match, TRBD1 (6 bases). Trimming shortened V by 0 bases and J by 4 bases, and 15 bases separated the two germline ends. Germline V lookup: CDR1 SGHRS, CDR2 YFSETQ. This CDR3 is 16 amino acids long. CDR3 DNA sequence: TGCGCCAGCAGCTTGGTTGTCAGGGGAATCGCAGATACGCAGTATTTT. It encodes CASSLVVRGIADTQYF.

V gene TRBV20-1 combines with J gene TRBJ2-7; D remains ambiguous. Germline CDR1 reads DFQATT; CDR2 reads SNEGSKA (reference sequence). Trimming left V 4 bases short and J 3 bases short, with 13 bases between. The length of the CDR3 is 13 residues. The CDR3 region is CSAISGRGYEQYF. The CDR3 DNA is TGCAGTGCTATTTCGGGCAGAGGCTACGAGCAGTACTTC.

The chain uses TRBV14 and TRBJ1-5; D is unclear. Germline loops: CDR1 SGHDN, CDR2 FVKESK. Trimming left V 4 bases short and J 12 bases short, with 7 bases between. The CDR3 has 10 amino acids. CDR3 in amino acids: CASSPLFQHF. The CDR3, as DNA: TGTGCCAGCAGCCCCTTATTCCAGCATTTT.

There are a few counts of this clonotype. The chain joins TRBV4-2 to TRBJ2-3, with a possible D match to TRBD2 (6 bases). This CDR3 region has 18 residues. Trimming took 1 base from V and 2 from J, leaving 19 bases between them. Germline loops: CDR1 LGHNA, CDR2 YNFKEQ. CDR3 coding DNA: TGTGCCAGCAGCCAAGTTGGGGGTAGCGGAACCCCCACAGATACGCAGTATTTT. This encodes CASSQVGGSGTPTDTQYF.

The CDR3 DNA reads TGTGCCAGCAGCCATAAGGTCGGGTTTACGGACACCGGGGAGCTGTTTTTT. Translated: CASSHKVGFTDTGELFF. The V gene is TRBV4-2, the J gene TRBJ2-2; no firm D call. Germline values: CDR1 LGHNA, CDR2 YNFKEQ. V lost 3 bases and J 3 bases, leaving 17 bases between the germline ends. This CDR3 has 17 residues.

This clonotype was counted only a few times. The chain employs TRBV6-5 and TRBJ2-1; D unclear. Germline V CDR1 and CDR2: MNHEY, SVGAGI. V was trimmed by 2 bases and J by 8 bases, leaving 4 bases between them. This CDR3 is built from 11 residues. The CDR3 region has the DNA TGTGCCAGCAGTTACGGCCATGAGCAGTTCTTC. Translated: CASSYGHEQFF.

This sequence joins TRBV10-3 and TRBJ2-1; 10 bases are a match to TRBD2. Looked up from germline, CDR1 is ENHRY and CDR2 is SYGVKD. This CDR3 has 14 amino acids. The V segment lost 6 bases and the J segment 5 bases; nucleotides outside the gene matches: 4. CDR3 coding DNA: TGTGCCATCAGGGGACTAGCGACTAACAATGAGCAGTTCTTC. Amino acids: CAIRGLATNNEQFF.

There are many counts of this clonotype. V and J are TRBV12-3 or TRBV12-4 and TRBJ2-1; possibly TRBD2 for D (5 bases). CDR3 length: 14 amino acids. Between the trimmed V and J ends, which lost 0 bases and 8 bases, there was a span of 11 bases. CDR3 nucleotide sequence: TGTGCCAGCAGTTTAGCTTTAGCGAGGGATGAGCAGTTCTTC. Its translation: CASSLALARDEQFF.

This clonotype was counted a few times. The chain uses TRBV10-3 and TRBJ2-7; D perhaps matches TRBD1 (5 bases). The CDR3 has 14 residues. The V gene lost 5 bases and the J gene lost 2 bases, with 13 bases spanning the gap. Looked up from germline, CDR1 is ENHRY and CDR2 is SYGVKD. CDR3 amino acids: CAISPTDITYEQYF. DNA for the CDR3: TGTGCCATCAGTCCGACAGATATTACCTACGAGCAGTACTTC.

The rearrangement uses TRBV12-3 or TRBV12-4 and TRBJ2-5; 7 bases map to TRBD2. CDR3 size: 11 residues. The ends lost 6 bases at V and 9 bases at J; junction bases unmatched: 4. This CDR3 is CASRESGAQYF. DNA of the CDR3: TGTGCCAGCAGAGAGAGCGGGGCCCAGTACTTC.

The chain recombines TRBV4-1 with TRBJ1-4, with TRBD1 matching 9 bases. Germline CDR1 and CDR2: MGHRA and YSYEKL. The CDR3 is 15 amino acids. Trimming at V came to 5 bases and at J to 7 bases, leaving 8 bases not matched to a gene. The CDR3 nucleotides read TGCGCCAGCAGCGCGACAGGGGGTTCGGTTGAAAAACTGTTTTTT. Amino acids: CASSATGGSVEKLFF.

This clonotype was observed a few times. The chain uses TRBV29-1 and TRBJ1-2; TRBD1 matches at 10 bases. From germline, CDR1 is SQVTM and CDR2 ANQGSEA. V was pared by 4 bases and J by 4 bases, with 6 bases of the junction left unmatched. The CDR3 runs 14 residues. The CDR3 protein is CSVVTGGGFYGYTF. The CDR3 nucleotides are TGCAGCGTTGTGACAGGGGGCGGGTTCTATGGCTACACCTTC.

This rearrangement joins TRBV6-4 to TRBJ2-1; 8 positions match TRBD1. Per germline, CDR1 MRHNA and CDR2 SNTAGT. Trimming removed 6 bases from V and 6 bases from J; junction bases left unmatched: 13. This CDR3 is 16 amino acids long. CDR3 loop: CASSPKPQGAFNEQFF. The CDR3 bases are TGTGCCAGCAGCCCCAAACCTCAGGGGGCCTTCAATGAGCAGTTCTTC.

The J gene is TRBJ2-3, the V gene TRBV5-1; 7 bases match TRBD1. The germline gives CDR1 SGHRS, CDR2 YFSETQ. The V segment lost 4 bases and the J segment 2 bases; nucleotides outside the gene matches: 7. The CDR3 has 15 residues. CDR3 amino acids: CASSLGDSLTDTQYF. The DNA for the CDR3 is TGCGCCAGCAGCCTCGGGGACAGCCTCACAGATACGCAGTATTTT.

V is TRBV27 and J is TRBJ2-2; possible D gene TRBD2, 5 bases. The CDR3 runs to 13 residues. V gave up 6 bases and J gave up 7 bases, with 12 bases separating them. The germline V gene encodes CDR1 MNHEY and CDR2 SMNVEV (reference sequence). The DNA of the CDR3 is TGTGCCAGCAGATCTCTAGCTGTCGGGGAGCTGTTTTTT. This gives the protein CASRSLAVGELFF.